Listed here are 28 T cell receptor beta chains from one sample, sequenced in a study of blood T cell repertoires in COVID-19 (dated by TCRdb to 2018 to 2021). The library relied on the immunoSEQ multiplex PCR assay. TCRdb provides this immuneACCESS table in a form limited to in-frame rearrangements. Some clones are lacking; in checked studies, under half of them reflect an unresolved V gene, and why the rest are absent is not known. This sample lists about 26,000 clones; approximately 92% were detected once. In total, the top ten clones hold about 1.9% of the sample. The specimen was peripheral blood. These receptors came from a human donor in a cohort sampled during active COVID-19.

V is TRBV6-1 and J is TRBJ2-3; 9 nucleotides align to TRBD2. Germline loops: CDR1 MNHNS, CDR2 SASEGT. There are 14 residues in the CDR3. Germline trimming cut 3 bases from V and 6 bases from J; bases unmatched to any gene: 4. This CDR3 is CASSERGGPDTQYF. In DNA, the CDR3 is TGTGCCAGCAGTGAGCGGGGGGGCCCCGATACGCAGTATTTT.

The chain is built from TRBV11-2 and TRBJ2-6; TRBD1 might be the D (5 bases). In germline, CDR1 is SGHAT, CDR2 FQNNGV. This CDR3 region has 18 residues. Trimming stripped 8 bases from V and 0 bases from J, with 20 bases between. The CDR3 coding sequence is TGTGCCAGCGCAGCTTCTTTAGACAGTACCTCTGGGGCCAACGTCCTGACTTTC. Protein: CASAASLDSTSGANVLTF.

The J gene is TRBJ2-5, the V gene TRBV3-1 (or the pseudogene TRBV3-2); D gene unclear. V was shortened by 3 bases and J by 2 bases, with 7 bases between the two germline ends. Germline V CDR1 and CDR2: LGHDT, YNNKEL (reference sequence). CDR3 length: 13 residues. This CDR3 is CASSQLRQETQYF. Written as DNA, the CDR3 is TGTGCCAGCAGCCAGTTGCGGCAAGAGACCCAGTACTTC.

This chain connects TRBV4-2 to TRBJ2-1, with 11 bases aligning to TRBD2. J lost 4 bases, V lost 1 base, and 3 bases had no gene match. This CDR3 is built from 16 residues. CDR1 and CDR2 (germline): LGHNA, YNFKEQ. The CDR3 bases are TGTGCCAGCAGCCAAGGGACTAGCGGGCTATACAATGAGCAGTTCTTC. Its translation: CASSQGTSGLYNEQFF.

The rearrangement joins TRBV6-5 to TRBJ2-7; 7 bases fit TRBD1. This CDR3 spans 13 amino acids. CDR1 is MNHEY, CDR2 SVGAGI, per germline. The V and J ends lost 6 bases and 6 bases, in that order; junction bases with no gene match: 8. CDR3 residues: CASRKDRAREQYF. The CDR3 region has the DNA TGTGCCAGCAGAAAAGACAGGGCTCGCGAGCAGTACTTC.

This clone was seen a single time. This CDR3 is CASSESTTSSEFKYF. For the CDR3, the DNA is TGCGCCAGCAGTGAGTCGACGACTTCCTCGGAGTTTAAGTATTTT. V and J are TRBV10-1 and TRBJ2-3; D remains unclear. Germline V lookup: CDR1 WNHNN, CDR2 SYGVQD (reference sequence). V was pared by 0 bases and J by 13 bases, with 20 bases between. The CDR3 has 15 amino acids.

The chain joins TRBV5-4 to TRBJ2-3, with 11 bases matching TRBD2. V was pared by 3 bases and J by 3 bases, with 9 bases of the junction left unmatched. The germline gives CDR1 SGHNT, CDR2 YYREEE (reference sequence). This CDR3 contains 17 residues. This CDR3 is CASSSRTSGHRTDTQYF. DNA of the CDR3: TGTGCCAGCAGCTCCCGGACTAGCGGGCATAGGACAGATACGCAGTATTTT.

The chain links TRBV5-1 to TRBJ2-7; a weak D match, TRBD1 (5 bases). V lost 1 base and J 5 bases, leaving 16 bases between the germline ends. CDR3 length: 15 residues. Per germline, CDR1 SGHRS and CDR2 YFSETQ. The CDR3 sequence: CASSLRGPGRDEQYF. CDR3 in DNA: TGCGCCAGCAGCTTGAGGGGCCCCGGAAGGGACGAGCAGTACTTC.

The chain combines TRBV21-1 with TRBJ1-2. TRBV21-1 is described as a pseudogene. The length of the CDR3 is 16 residues. The CDR3 loop is CASSPRREGASYGYTF. CDR3 in DNA: TGTGCCAGCAGCCCCCGCCGGGAGGGGGCTAGTTATGGCTACACCTTC.

The rearrangement uses TRBV28 and TRBJ2-2, with 9 bases lining up with TRBD2. The CDR3 loop spans 15 amino acids. With 8 bases clipped from V and 2 bases from J, the junction kept 6 bases outside the gene matches. Germline CDR1 MDHEN, CDR2 SYDVKM. The CDR3 DNA follows: TGTGCCAGCCGTCGCGGGGGGGCCAACACCGGGGAGCTGTTTTTT. It yields the protein CASRRGGANTGELFF.

The chain combines TRBV6-6 with TRBJ2-7; possible D gene TRBD2, 6 bases. Germline V gives CDR1 MNHNY, CDR2 SVGAGI (reference sequence). The CDR3 is 13 residues long. The V end lost 9 bases, the J end lost 4 bases, and 16 bases lay between the germline ends. CDR3 region: CASRDFALYEQYF. As DNA, the CDR3 is TGTGCCAGTCGGGACTTCGCCTTGTACGAGCAGTACTTC.

J is TRBJ1-5 and V is TRBV6-2 or TRBV6-3; possible D gene TRBD1, 6 bases. Germline CDR1 is MNHEY and CDR2 is SVGEGT. The CDR3 sequence is 16 residues long. Trimming cost V 1 base and J 0 bases, with 10 bases left between them. The CDR3 DNA follows: TGTGCCAGCAGTTACTTCGGGACACTTAGCAATCAGCCCCAGCATTTT. Its protein is CASSYFGTLSNQPQHF.

V and J are TRBV10-3 and TRBJ2-1; 7 bases are shared with TRBD1. From germline, CDR1 is ENHRY and CDR2 SYGVKD. The CDR3 sequence is 15 residues long. The ends lost 3 bases at V and 1 base at J; junction bases unmatched: 3. The CDR3 nucleotides are TGTGCCATCAGTGACCCGACAGGGTCCTACAATGAGCAGTTCTTC. Amino acids: CAISDPTGSYNEQFF.

This clone was found once. This chain connects TRBV9 to TRBJ2-7, with TRBD2 matching 14 bases. The CDR3 is 18 amino acids. V trimming: 4 bases; J trimming: 0 bases; junction bases outside the gene matches: 9. Germline-derived CDR1 and CDR2 are SGDLS and YYNGEE. The CDR3 sequence: CASSPPGTSGGLSYEQYF. DNA of the CDR3: TGTGCCAGCAGCCCACCCGGGACTAGCGGGGGACTCTCCTACGAGCAGTACTTC.

This chain's CDR3 is CASSYIRQGVSETQYF. CDR3 nucleotides: TGTGCCAGCAGTTACATACGACAGGGAGTCTCGGAGACCCAGTACTTC. This chain connects TRBV6-2 or TRBV6-3 to TRBJ2-5; 7 bases line up with TRBD1. V lost 2 bases and J lost 5; bases outside the gene matches: 11. CDR1 and CDR2 from the germline V gene are MNHEY and SVGEGT. The CDR3 sequence is 16 residues long.

V gene TRBV6-2 or TRBV6-3 combines with J gene TRBJ1-6, with D tentatively TRBD1 (6 bases). V was clipped by 2 bases and J by 10 bases, with 18 bases between them. Germline V gene sequence: CDR1 MNHEY, CDR2 SVGEGT. This CDR3 has 16 amino acids. CDR3 protein: CASSYGSGDGGSPLHF. The CDR3 region has the DNA TGTGCCAGCAGTTACGGTTCAGGGGACGGCGGATCACCCCTCCACTTT.

The chain employs TRBV7-9 and TRBJ2-3; 10 nucleotides align to TRBD1. The length of the CDR3 is 14 residues. Germline CDR1 reads SEHNR; CDR2 reads FQNEAQ (reference sequence). The V gene end was trimmed by 3 bases and the J gene end by 4 bases; junction bases not matched to a gene: 1. The CDR3 nucleotides are TGTGCCAGCAGCTTTGGACAGGGGGCAGATACGCAGTATTTT. Translation: CASSFGQGADTQYF.

The rearrangement joins TRBV7-2 to TRBJ2-7; 7 bases are a match to TRBD1. This CDR3 comprises 14 residues. V lost 6 bases and J lost 6; bases outside the gene matches: 11. CDR1 SGHTA and CDR2 FQGNSA come from the germline V gene. DNA of the CDR3: TGTGCCAGCAGACCACCGGGACAGCCACTCGAGCAGTACTTC. As protein: CASRPPGQPLEQYF.

The gene calls are TRBV3-1 (or the pseudogene TRBV3-2) and TRBJ2-7, with D perhaps matching TRBD2 (6 bases). The CDR3 runs 15 residues. With 1 base removed from V and 2 bases from J, the gap between germline ends came to 12 bases. Germline CDR1 LGHDT, CDR2 YNNKEL (reference sequence). The CDR3 bases are TGTGCCAGCAGCCAAGGCCCTAGCGCAACCTACGAGCAGTACTTC. It encodes CASSQGPSATYEQYF.

The CDR3 here is CASSWAGAGTGELFF. The CDR3, as DNA: TGCGCCAGCAGCTGGGCGGGGGCAGGAACCGGGGAGCTGTTTTTT. The gene calls are TRBV5-1 and TRBJ2-2; D perhaps matches TRBD2 (7 bases). Trimming took off 3 bases at V and 5 bases at J, with 14 bases between the two ends. Germline CDR1 is SGHRS and CDR2 is YFSETQ. This CDR3 region has 15 residues.

This chain joins TRBV7-9 and TRBJ2-7, with 7 bases lining up with TRBD1. V lost 5 bases, J lost 5 bases, and 9 bases stayed unmatched. This CDR3 comprises 14 residues. The V gene's germline CDR1 is SEHNR and CDR2 FQNEAQ (reference sequence). CDR3 coding DNA: TGTGCCAGCAGCAGTGGGACAGACCTCAACGAGCAGTACTTC. This gives the protein CASSSGTDLNEQYF. The full variable domain, completed using reference TRBV7-9 and TRBJ2-7, is DTGVSQNPRHKITKRGQNVTFRCDPISEHNRLYWYRQTLGQGPEFLTYFQNEAQLEKSRLLSDRFSAERPKGSFSTLEIQRTEQGDSAMYLCASSSGTDLNEQYFGPGTRLTVT.

The V gene is TRBV7-8, the J gene TRBJ1-1; 8 bases are shared with TRBD1. V dropped 2 bases and J dropped 7; count of bases not matched to a gene: 6. CDR1 SGHVS and CDR2 FQNEAQ come from the germline V gene. This CDR3 has 14 amino acids. The CDR3 bases are TGTGCCAGCAGCTTACAGGGGGCCTTAGGTGAAGCTTTCTTT. It codes for CASSLQGALGEAFF.

The chain has TRBV5-4 and TRBJ2-3; a possible D gene is TRBD1 (5 bases). V was trimmed by 0 bases and J by 4 bases, leaving 15 bases between them. The CDR3 is 16 amino acids. Germline V gene data show CDR1 as SGHNT and CDR2 as YYREEE (reference sequence). CDR3 nucleotides: TGTGCCAGCAGCTTGGGGGCCAGGGTAGGCGCAGATACGCAGTATTTT. Encoded protein: CASSLGARVGADTQYF.

The genes are TRBV11-2 and TRBJ1-2, with D tentatively TRBD1 (5 bases). V gave up 4 bases and J gave up 5 bases, with 14 bases separating them. Germline V gene lookup returns CDR1 SGHAT and CDR2 FQNNGV. This CDR3 spans 14 amino acids. This chain's CDR3 is CASSSISGGYGYTF. The CDR3 nucleotides are TGTGCCAGCAGCTCGATTAGCGGGGGGTATGGCTACACCTTC.

The chain employs TRBV5-1 and TRBJ1-1, with 7 nucleotides matching TRBD1. Germline loops: CDR1 SGHRS, CDR2 YFSETQ. The CDR3 is made up of 15 amino acids. The ends lost 6 bases at V and 0 bases at J; junction bases unmatched: 8. Here the CDR3 reads CASTGGQLVNTEAFF. The CDR3 nucleotides read TGCGCCAGCACCGGGGGACAGCTCGTGAACACTGAAGCTTTCTTT. The full variable domain, in which reference TRBV5-1 and TRBJ1-1 provide the parts outside the CDR3, is KAGVTQTPRYLIKTRGQQVTLSCSPISGHRSVSWYQQTPGQGLQFLFEYFSETQRNKGNFPGRFSGRQFSNSRSEMNVSTLELGDSALYLCASTGGQLVNTEAFFGQGTRLTVV.

The CDR3 DNA reads TGTGCCAGCACTACTAGCGGGGCCACCTACAATGAGCAGTTCTTC. Its protein product is CASTTSGATYNEQFF. The chain links TRBV28 to TRBJ2-1; 10 positions match TRBD2. Per germline, CDR1 MDHEN and CDR2 SYDVKM. Losses at the gene ends were 7 bases for V and 2 bases for J; bases not matched to a gene: 5. The CDR3 is 15 amino acids.

J is TRBJ1-3 and V is TRBV29-1; 7 positions match TRBD1. The trim removed 6 bases at V and 0 bases at J, leaving 5 bases unmatched. The CDR3 totals 14 residues. The germline V gene encodes CDR1 SQVTM and CDR2 ANQGSEA. The CDR3 bases are TGCAGCGTAGGACAGGCCGGCTCTGGAAACACCATATATTTT. Amino acids: CSVGQAGSGNTIYF.

The rearrangement links TRBV11-2 to TRBJ2-3, with 7 nucleotides matching TRBD2. The CDR3 extends over 14 amino acids. Germline V gene data show CDR1 as SGHAT and CDR2 as FQNNGV. The ends lost 3 bases at V and 4 bases at J; junction bases unmatched: 4. CDR3 residues: CASSLAGAADTQYF. CDR3 nucleotides: TGTGCCAGCAGCTTGGCGGGAGCGGCAGATACGCAGTATTTT. Looking up the rest from reference TRBV11-2 and TRBJ2-3 gives the full variable domain: EAGVAQSPRYKIIEKRQSVAFWCNPISGHATLYWYQQILGQGPKLLIQFQNNGVVDDSQLPKDRFSAERLKGVDSTLKIQPAKLEDSAVYLCASSLAGAADTQYFGPGTRLTVL.